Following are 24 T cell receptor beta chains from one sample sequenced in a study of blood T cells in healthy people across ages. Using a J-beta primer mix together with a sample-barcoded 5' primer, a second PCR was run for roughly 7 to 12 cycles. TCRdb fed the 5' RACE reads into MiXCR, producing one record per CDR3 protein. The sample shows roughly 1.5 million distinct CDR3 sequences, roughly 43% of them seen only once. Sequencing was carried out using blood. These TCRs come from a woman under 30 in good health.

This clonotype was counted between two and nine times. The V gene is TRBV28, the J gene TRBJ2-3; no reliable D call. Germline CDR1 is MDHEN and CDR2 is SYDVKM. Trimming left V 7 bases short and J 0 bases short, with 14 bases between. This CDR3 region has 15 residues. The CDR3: CASTQVTGSTDTQYF. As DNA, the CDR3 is TGTGCCAGCACCCAGGTGACTGGTAGCACAGATACGCAGTATTTT.

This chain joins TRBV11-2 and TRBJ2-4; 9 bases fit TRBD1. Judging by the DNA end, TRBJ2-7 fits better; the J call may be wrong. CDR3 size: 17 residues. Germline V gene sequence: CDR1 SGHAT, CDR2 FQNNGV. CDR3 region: CASSSLEAGTGKGEQYF. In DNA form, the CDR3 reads TGTGCCAGCAGCTCGCTAGAAGCCGGGACAGGGAAGGGCGAGCAGTACTTC.

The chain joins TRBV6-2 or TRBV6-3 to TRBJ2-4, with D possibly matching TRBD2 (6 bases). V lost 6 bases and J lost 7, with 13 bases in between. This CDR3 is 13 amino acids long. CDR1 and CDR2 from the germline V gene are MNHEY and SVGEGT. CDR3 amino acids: CASRIPGLNIQYF. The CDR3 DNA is TGTGCCAGCAGGATACCGGGACTCAACATTCAGTACTTC.

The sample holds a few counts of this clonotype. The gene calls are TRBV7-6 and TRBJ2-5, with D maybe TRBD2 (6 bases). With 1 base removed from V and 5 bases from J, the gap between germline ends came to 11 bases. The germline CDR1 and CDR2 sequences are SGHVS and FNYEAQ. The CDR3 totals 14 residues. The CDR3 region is CASSLVWEEETQYF. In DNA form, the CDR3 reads TGTGCCAGCAGCTTAGTCTGGGAGGAGGAGACCCAGTACTTC.

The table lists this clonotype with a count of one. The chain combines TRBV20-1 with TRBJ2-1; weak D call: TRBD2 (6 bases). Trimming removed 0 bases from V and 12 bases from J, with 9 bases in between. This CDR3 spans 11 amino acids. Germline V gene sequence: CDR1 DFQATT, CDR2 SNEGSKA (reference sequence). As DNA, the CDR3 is TGCAGTGCTAGAGACCGGGGGAGGCAGTTCTTC. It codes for CSARDRGRQFF.

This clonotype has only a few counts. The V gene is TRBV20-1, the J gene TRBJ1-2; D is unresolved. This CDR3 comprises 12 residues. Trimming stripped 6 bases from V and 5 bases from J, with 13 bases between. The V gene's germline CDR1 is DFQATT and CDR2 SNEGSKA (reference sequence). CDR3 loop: CSAPDAEYGYTF. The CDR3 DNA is TGCAGTGCCCCGGACGCCGAGTATGGCTACACCTTC.

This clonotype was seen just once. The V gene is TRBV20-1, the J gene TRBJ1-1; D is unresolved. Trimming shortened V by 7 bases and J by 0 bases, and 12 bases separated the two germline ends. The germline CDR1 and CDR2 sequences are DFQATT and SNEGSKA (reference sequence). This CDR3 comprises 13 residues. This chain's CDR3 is CSGRQHMNTEAFF. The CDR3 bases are TGCAGTGGAAGGCAGCACATGAACACTGAAGCTTTCTTT.

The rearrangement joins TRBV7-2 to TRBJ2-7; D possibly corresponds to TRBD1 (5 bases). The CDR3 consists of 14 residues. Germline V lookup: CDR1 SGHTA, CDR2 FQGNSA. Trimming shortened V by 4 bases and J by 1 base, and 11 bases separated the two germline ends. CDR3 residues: CASSSVTDSYEQYF. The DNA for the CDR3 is TGTGCCAGCAGCTCCGTGACAGATTCCTACGAGCAGTACTTC.

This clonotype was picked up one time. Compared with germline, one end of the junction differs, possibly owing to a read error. Here the CDR3 DNA reads TGTGTCAGCACCTGGGGCCGATCAACTAATGAAAAACTGTTTTTT. This gives the protein CVSTWGRSTNEKLFF. This chain links TRBV6-5 with TRBJ1-4; D may be TRBD1 (5 bases). Germline V gives CDR1 MNHEY, CDR2 SVGAGI. CDR3 length equals 15 residues.

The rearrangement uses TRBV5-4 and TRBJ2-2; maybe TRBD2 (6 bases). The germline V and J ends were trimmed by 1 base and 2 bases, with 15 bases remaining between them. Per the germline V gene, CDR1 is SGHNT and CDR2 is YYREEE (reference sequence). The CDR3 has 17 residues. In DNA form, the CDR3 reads TGTGCCAGCAGCTTGAAAAAGGGACTGCGAAACACCGGGGAGCTGTTTTTT. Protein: CASSLKKGLRNTGELFF.

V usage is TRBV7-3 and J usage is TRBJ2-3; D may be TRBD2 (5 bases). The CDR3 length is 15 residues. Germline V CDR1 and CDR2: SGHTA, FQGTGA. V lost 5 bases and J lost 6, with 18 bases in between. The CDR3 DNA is TGTGCCAGCAGCATGCGGACGGGGTTTGGGGATACGCAGTATTTT. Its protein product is CASSMRTGFGDTQYF.

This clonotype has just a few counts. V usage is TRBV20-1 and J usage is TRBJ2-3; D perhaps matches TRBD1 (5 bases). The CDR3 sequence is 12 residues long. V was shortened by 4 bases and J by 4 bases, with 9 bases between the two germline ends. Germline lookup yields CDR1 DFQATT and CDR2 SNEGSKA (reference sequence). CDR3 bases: TGCAGTGCTAATGGGGCCGCAGATACGCAGTATTTT. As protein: CSANGAADTQYF.

The DNA of the CDR3 is TGCGCCAGCAGCAGAACCGTGGCCAATGAGCAGTACTTC. Residues: CASSRTVANEQYF. This chain uses TRBV5-1 with TRBJ2-5; D is ambiguous. The V gene's germline CDR1 is SGHRS and CDR2 YFSETQ. This CDR3 comprises 13 residues. V lost 4 bases to trimming and J lost 11 bases, with 18 bases between them.

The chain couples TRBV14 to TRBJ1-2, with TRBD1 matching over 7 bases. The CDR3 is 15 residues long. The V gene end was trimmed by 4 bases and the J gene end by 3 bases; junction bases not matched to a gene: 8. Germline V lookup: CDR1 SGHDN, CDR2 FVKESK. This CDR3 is CASSPVEGADYGYTF. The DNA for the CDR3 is TGTGCCAGCAGCCCGGTGGAGGGGGCGGACTATGGCTACACCTTC. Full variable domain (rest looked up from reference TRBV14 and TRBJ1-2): EAGVTQFPSHSVIEKGQTVTLRCDPISGHDNLYWYRRVMGKEIKFLLHFVKESKQDESGMPNNRFLAERTGGTYSTLKVQPAELEDSGVYFCASSPVEGADYGYTFGSGTRLTVV.

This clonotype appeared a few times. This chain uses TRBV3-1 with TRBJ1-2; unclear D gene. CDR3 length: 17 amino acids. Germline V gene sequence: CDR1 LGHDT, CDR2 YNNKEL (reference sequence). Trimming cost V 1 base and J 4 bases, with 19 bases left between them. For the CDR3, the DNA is TGTGCCAGCAGCCAAGCGGGTGCCACCCCGATTGCCTATGGCTACACCTTC. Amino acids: CASSQAGATPIAYGYTF. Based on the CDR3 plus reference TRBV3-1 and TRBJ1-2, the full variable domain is DTAVSQTPKYLVTQMGNDKSIKCEQNLGHDTMYWYKQDSKKFLKIMFSYNNKELIINETVPNRFSPKSPDKAHLNLHINSLELGDSAVYFCASSQAGATPIAYGYTFGSGTRLTVV.

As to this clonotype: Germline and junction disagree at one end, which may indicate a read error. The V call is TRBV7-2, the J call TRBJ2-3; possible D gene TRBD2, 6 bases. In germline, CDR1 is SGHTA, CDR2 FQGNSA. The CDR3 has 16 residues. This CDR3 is CPSIPRSLAGTDTQYF. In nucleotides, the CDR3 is TGTCCCAGCATCCCTAGGAGTTTAGCGGGCACAGATACGCAGTATTTT.

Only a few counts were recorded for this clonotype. CDR3 DNA sequence: TGCAGTGCTAGGCCGGGGGCGAAGGCTGAAGCTTTCTTT. Residues: CSARPGAKAEAFF. V is TRBV20-1 and J is TRBJ1-1, with a weak D call TRBD1 (6 bases). CDR1 is DFQATT, CDR2 SNEGSKA, per germline (reference sequence). The CDR3 is 13 amino acids. The ends were cut back, 3 bases at V and 6 bases at J, with 14 bases in the middle.

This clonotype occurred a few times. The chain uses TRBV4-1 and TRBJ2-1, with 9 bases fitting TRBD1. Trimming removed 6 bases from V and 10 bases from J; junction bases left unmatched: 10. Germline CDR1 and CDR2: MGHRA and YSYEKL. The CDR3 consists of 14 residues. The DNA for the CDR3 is TGCGCCAGCAGGCCACAGGGGGCAAGTTGGGAGCAGTTCTTC. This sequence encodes CASRPQGASWEQFF.

As DNA, the CDR3 is TGTGCCAGCGGTCGGGGTAACTTGCATGAGCAGTACTTC. Translation: CASGRGNLHEQYF. J is TRBJ2-5 and V is TRBV6-5; TRBD2 is a possible D gene (5 bases). CDR1 is MNHEY, CDR2 SVGAGI, per germline. The CDR3 length is 13 residues. The V end was cut by 8 bases, the J end by 11 bases, with 21 bases between.

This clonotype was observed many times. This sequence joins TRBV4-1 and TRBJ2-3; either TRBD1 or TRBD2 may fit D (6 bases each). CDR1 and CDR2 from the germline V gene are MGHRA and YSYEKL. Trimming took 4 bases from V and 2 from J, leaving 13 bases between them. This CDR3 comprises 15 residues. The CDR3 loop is CASSLRRGDTDTQYF. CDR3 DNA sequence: TGCGCCAGCAGCCTGCGGAGGGGGGACACAGATACGCAGTATTTT.

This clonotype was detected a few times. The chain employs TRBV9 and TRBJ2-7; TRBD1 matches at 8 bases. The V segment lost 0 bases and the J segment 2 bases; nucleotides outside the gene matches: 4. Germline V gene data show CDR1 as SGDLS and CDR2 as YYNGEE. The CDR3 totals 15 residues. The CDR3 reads CASSVGGQAAYEQYF. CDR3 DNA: TGTGCCAGCAGCGTAGGGGGACAGGCCGCCTACGAGCAGTACTTC.

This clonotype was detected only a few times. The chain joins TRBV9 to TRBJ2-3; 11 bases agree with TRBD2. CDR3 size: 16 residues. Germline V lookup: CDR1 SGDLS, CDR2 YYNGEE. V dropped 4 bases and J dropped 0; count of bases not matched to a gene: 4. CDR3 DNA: TGTGCCAGCAGCACCCTAGCGGGAGGAAGCACAGATACGCAGTATTTT. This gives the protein CASSTLAGGSTDTQYF.

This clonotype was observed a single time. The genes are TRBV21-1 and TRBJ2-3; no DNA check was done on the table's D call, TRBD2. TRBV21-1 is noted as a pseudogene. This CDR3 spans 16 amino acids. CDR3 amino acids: CASSRRGGPSTDTQYF. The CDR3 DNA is TGTGCCAGCAGCCGGCGGGGGGGGCCTAGCACAGATACGCAGTATTTT.

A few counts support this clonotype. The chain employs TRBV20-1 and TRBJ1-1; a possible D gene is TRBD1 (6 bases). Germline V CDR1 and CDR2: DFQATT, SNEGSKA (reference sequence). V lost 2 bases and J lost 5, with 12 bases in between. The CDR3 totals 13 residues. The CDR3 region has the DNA TGCAGTGCTAGATCCGAAGGGGGGACTGAAGCTTTCTTT. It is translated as CSARSEGGTEAFF.